This record concerns one TCR beta chain sequence. The source of the sample is a study of T cells in Graves' hyperthyroidism and ophthalmopathy. V shed 4 bases and J shed 1 base, with 13 bases lying between them. The V gene's germline CDR1 is SGDLS and CDR2 YYNGEE. The CDR3 is 15 residues long. Patients between 18 and 65 years old had hyperthyroidism, newly diagnosed and lasting under 2 months. It was uncontrolled infection, other autoimmune disease, pregnancy or lactation that excluded patients. Orbital computed tomography, thyroid ultrasound, serum thyroxine and TRAb, and clinical symptoms together informed the diagnoses. The CDR3 regions of TCR beta were amplified from RNA transcripts. The TCR CDR3 was amplified in a first-round RT-PCR using the HTBI primer set. In TCRdb, the multiplex PCR reads were re-called with MiXCR into one record per CDR3 protein. The sample lists 690,000 or so distinct CDR3 sequences; 15% to 20% were seen once.

The rearrangement joins TRBV9 to TRBJ2-3; tentatively, D is TRBD1 or TRBD2 (5 bases each). Sequenced sample: blood. The receptor was isolated from a woman in her forties or fifties with Graves' hyperthyroidism that later progressed to Graves' ophthalmopathy. The CDR3 here is CASSTVGDRTDTQYF. CDR3 DNA sequence: TGTGCCAGCAGCACTGTCGGGGACCGCACAGATACGCAGTATTTT.